Here is one T cell receptor beta chain with its context. The sorted Tregs were CD4+CD25+CD127-/low cells. From germline, CDR1 is DFQATT and CDR2 SNEGSKA (reference sequence). The CDR3 is 18 residues long. Unmatched junction bases numbered 18, after V lost 3 bases and J lost 4 bases. Via MiXCR, TCRdb re-called the 5' RACE reads, giving one row per CDR3 protein. The table shows approximately 60,000 distinct CDR3 sequences, with less than 25% occurring only once. The sample was tumor-infiltrating Tregs sorted from the breast tumor. This receptor was identified in a female donor with breast cancer. This chain connects TRBV20-1 to TRBJ1-5; the match to TRBD1 covers 7 bases. DNA for the CDR3: TGCAGTGCTAGTCTTCGACTCGTTCCCTCCAGGGGGAATCAGCCCCAGCATTTT. Translated, it gives CSASLRLVPSRGNQPQHF.